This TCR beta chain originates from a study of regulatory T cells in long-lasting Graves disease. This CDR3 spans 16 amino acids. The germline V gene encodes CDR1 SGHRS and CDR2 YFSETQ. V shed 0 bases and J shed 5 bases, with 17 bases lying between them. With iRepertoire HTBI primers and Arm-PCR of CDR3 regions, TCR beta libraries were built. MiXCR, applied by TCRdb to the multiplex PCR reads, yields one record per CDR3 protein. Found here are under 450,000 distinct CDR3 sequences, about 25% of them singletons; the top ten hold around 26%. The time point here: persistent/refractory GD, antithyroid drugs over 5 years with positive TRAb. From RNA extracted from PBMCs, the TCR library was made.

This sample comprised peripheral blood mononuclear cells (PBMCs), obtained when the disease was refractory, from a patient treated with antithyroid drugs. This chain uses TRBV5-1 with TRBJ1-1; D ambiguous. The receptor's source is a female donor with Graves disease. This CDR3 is CASSLAPKQTPTEAFF. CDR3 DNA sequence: TGCGCCAGCAGCTTGGCCCCAAAACAGACTCCGACTGAAGCTTTCTTT.